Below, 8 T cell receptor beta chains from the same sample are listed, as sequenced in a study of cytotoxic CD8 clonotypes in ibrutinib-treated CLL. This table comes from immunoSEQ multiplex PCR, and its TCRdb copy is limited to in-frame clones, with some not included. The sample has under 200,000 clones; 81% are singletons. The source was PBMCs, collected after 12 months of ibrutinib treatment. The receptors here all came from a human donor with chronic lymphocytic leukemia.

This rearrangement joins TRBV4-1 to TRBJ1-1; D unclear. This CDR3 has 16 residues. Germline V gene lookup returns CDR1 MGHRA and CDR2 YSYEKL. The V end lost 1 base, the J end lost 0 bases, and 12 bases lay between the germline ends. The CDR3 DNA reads TGCGCCAGCAGCCAAGCGCCCGAAGCCATGAACACTGAAGCTTTCTTT. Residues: CASSQAPEAMNTEAFF.

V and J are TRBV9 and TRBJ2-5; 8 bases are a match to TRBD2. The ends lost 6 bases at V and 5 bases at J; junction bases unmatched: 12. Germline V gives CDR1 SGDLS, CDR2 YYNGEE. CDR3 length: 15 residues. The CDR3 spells CASTRTGTSGETQYF. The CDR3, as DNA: TGTGCCAGCACCAGAACCGGGACTAGTGGGGAGACCCAGTACTTC.

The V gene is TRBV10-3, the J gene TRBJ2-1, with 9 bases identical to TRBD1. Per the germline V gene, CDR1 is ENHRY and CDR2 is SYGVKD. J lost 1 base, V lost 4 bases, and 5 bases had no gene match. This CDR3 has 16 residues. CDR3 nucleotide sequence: TGTGCCATCAGTGGAGGGGACAGGGTTTCCTACAATGAGCAGTTCTTC. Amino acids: CAISGGDRVSYNEQFF.

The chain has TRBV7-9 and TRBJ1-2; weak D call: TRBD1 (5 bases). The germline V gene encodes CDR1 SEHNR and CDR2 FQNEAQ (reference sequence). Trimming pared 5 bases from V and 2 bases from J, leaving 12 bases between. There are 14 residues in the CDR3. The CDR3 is CASSTTTANYGYTF. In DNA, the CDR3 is TGTGCCAGCAGCACGACGACAGCAAACTATGGCTACACCTTC.

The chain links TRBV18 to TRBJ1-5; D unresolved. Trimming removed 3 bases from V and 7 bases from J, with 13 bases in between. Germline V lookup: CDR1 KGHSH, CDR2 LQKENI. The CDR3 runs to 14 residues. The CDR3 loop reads CASSPREGFQPQHF. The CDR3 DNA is TGTGCCAGCTCACCTCGTGAAGGGTTCCAGCCCCAGCATTTT.

The DNA for the CDR3 is TGTGCCAGCAGCTTGTTCTCCCCTGAAGCTTTCTTT. Its protein product is CASSLFSPEAFF. V usage is TRBV7-2 and J usage is TRBJ1-1, with D hard to call. The CDR3 covers 12 residues. Per germline, CDR1 SGHTA and CDR2 FQGNSA. Trimming stripped 3 bases from V and 6 bases from J, with 8 bases between.

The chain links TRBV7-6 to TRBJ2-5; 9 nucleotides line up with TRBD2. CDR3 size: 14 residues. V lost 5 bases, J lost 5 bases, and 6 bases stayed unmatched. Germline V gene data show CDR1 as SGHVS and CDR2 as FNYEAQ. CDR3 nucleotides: TGTGCCAGCAGCGGGGGCGGGGGGGCGGAGACCCAGTACTTC. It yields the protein CASSGGGGAETQYF.

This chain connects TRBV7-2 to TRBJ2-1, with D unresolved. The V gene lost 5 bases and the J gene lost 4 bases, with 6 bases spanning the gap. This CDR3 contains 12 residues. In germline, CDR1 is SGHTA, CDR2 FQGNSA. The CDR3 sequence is CASSLFYNEQFF. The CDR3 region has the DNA TGTGCCAGCAGCCTGTTTTACAATGAGCAGTTCTTC.